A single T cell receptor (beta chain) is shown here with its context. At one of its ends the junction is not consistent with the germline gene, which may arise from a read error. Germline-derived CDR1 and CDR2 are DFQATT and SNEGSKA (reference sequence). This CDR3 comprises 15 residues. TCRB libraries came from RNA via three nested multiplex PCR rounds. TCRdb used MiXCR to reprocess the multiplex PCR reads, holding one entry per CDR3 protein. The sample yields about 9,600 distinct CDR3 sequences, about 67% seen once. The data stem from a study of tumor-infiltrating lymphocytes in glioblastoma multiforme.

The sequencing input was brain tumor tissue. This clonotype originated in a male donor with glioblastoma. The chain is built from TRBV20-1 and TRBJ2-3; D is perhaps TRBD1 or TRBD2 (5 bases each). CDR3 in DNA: TGCAGTGCTAGGGATGGATCTAGCCGGGGCGATATGCAGTATTTT. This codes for CSARDGSSRGDMQYF.